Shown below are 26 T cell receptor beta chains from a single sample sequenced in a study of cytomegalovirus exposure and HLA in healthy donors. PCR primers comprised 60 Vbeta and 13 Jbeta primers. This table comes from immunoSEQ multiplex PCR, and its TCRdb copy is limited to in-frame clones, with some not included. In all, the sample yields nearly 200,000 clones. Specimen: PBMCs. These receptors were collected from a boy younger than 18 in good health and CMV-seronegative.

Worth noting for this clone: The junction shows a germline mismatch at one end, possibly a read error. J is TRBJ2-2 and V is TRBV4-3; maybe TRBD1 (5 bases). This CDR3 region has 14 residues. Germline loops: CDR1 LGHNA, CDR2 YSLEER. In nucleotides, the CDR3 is TGCGCCAGCAGCCAAGAAGGGGTAACCGCGGAGCTGTTTTTT. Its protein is CASSQEGVTAELFF.

The CDR3 spells CASSSKRGQFPEQYF. The CDR3 DNA reads TGTGCCAGCAGCTCTAAAAGGGGACAATTCCCCGAGCAGTACTTC. The J gene is TRBJ2-7, the V gene TRBV7-6, with D perhaps TRBD1 (6 bases). CDR3 length equals 15 residues. Trimming stripped 4 bases from V and 6 bases from J, with 19 bases between. CDR1 is SGHVS and CDR2 is FNYEAQ in the germline V gene.

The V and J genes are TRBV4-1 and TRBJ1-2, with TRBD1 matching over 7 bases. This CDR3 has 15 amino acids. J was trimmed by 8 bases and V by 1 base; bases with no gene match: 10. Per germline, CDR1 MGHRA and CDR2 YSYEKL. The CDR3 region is CASSQADRVTGGYTF. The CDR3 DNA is TGCGCCAGCAGCCAAGCCGACAGGGTAACTGGGGGCTACACCTTC.

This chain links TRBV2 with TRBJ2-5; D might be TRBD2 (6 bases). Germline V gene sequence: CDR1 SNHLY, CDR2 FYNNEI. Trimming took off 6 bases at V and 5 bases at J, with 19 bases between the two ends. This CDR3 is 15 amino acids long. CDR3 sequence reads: CASRYFSTSSETQYF. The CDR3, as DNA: TGTGCCAGCAGATACTTTTCGACTAGTTCGGAGACCCAGTACTTC.

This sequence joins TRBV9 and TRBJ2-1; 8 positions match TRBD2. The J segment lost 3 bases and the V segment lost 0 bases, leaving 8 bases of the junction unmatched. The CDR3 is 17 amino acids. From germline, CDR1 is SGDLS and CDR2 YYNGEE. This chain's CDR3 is CASSVAPPGGVYNEQFF. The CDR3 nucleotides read TGTGCCAGCAGCGTAGCCCCCCCGGGGGGGGTCTACAATGAGCAGTTCTTC.

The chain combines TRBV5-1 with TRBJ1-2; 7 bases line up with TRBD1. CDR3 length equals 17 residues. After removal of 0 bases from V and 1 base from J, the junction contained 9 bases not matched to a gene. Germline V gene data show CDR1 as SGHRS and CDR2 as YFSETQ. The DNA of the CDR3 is TGCGCCAGCAGCTTGGGGACAGGCGCAACCGTTAACTATGGCTACACCTTC. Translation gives CASSLGTGATVNYGYTF.

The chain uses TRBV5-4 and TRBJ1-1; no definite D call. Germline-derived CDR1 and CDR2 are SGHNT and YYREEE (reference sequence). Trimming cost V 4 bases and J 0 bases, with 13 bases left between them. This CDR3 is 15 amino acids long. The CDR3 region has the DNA TGTGCCAGCAGCACCGAGCAGGAAATGAACACTGAAGCTTTCTTT. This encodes CASSTEQEMNTEAFF. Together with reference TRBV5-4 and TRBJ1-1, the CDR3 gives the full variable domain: ETGVTQSPTHLIKTRGQQVTLRCSSQSGHNTVSWYQQALGQGPQFIFQYYREEENGRGNFPPRFSGLQFPNYSSELNVNALELDDSALYLCASSTEQEMNTEAFFGQGTRLTVV.

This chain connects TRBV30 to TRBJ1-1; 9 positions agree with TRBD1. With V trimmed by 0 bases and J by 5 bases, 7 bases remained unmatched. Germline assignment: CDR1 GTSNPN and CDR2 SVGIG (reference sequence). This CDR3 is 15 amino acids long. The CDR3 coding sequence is TGTGCCTGGAGTGTACGGGGGACAGGGCGAACTGAAGCTTTCTTT. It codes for CAWSVRGTGRTEAFF.

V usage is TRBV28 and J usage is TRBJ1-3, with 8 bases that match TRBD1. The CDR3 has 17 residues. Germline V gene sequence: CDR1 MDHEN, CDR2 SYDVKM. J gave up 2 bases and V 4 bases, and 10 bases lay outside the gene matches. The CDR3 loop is CASSSGTGPLTGNTIYF. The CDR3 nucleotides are TGTGCCAGCAGTTCCGGGACAGGTCCCCTAACTGGAAACACCATATATTTT.

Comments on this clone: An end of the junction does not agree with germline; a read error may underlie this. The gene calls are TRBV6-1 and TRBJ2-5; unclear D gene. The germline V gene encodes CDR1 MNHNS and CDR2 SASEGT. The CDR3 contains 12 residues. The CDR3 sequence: CASTEYSETQYF. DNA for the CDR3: TGTGCCAGCACTGAATATTCGGAGACCCAGTACTTC.

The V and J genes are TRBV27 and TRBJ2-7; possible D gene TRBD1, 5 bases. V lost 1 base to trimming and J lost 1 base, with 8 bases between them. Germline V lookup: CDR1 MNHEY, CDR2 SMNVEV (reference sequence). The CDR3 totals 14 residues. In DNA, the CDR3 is TGTGCCAGCAGTTTATGGGGCAGTTCCTACGAGCAGTACTTC. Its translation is CASSLWGSSYEQYF.

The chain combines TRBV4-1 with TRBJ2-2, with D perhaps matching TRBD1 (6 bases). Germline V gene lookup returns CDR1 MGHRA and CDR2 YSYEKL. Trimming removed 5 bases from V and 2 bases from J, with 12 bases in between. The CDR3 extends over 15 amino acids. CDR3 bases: TGCGCCAGCAGCACGAGACAGGCCAACACCGGGGAGCTGTTTTTT. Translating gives CASSTRQANTGELFF.

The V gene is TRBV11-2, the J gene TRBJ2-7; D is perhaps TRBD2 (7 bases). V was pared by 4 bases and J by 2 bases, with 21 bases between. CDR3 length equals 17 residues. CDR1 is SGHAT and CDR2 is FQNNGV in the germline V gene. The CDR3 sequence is CASSSTIGGAQTYEQYF. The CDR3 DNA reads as TGTGCCAGCAGCTCAACTATAGGGGGGGCCCAAACCTACGAGCAGTACTTC.

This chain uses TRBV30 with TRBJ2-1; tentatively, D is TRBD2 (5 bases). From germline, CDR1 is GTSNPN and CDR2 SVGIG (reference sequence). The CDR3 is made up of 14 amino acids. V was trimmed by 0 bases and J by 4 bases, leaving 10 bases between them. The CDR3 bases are TGTGCCTGGAGTGTACGGACTTTTTACAATGAGCAGTTCTTC. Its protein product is CAWSVRTFYNEQFF.

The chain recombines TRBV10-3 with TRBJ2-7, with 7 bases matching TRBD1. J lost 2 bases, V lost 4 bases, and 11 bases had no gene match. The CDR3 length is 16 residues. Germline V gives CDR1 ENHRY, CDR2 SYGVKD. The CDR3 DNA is TGTGCCATCAGTGGGGGGACAGACGAAATAACCTACGAGCAGTACTTC. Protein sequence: CAISGGTDEITYEQYF.

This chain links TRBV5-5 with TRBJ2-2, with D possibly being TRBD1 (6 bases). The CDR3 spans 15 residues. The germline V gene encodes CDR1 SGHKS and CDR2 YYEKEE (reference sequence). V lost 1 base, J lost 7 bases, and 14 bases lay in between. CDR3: CASSLNRGFIGELFF. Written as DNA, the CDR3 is TGTGCCAGCAGCTTGAATAGGGGGTTTATCGGGGAGCTGTTTTTT.

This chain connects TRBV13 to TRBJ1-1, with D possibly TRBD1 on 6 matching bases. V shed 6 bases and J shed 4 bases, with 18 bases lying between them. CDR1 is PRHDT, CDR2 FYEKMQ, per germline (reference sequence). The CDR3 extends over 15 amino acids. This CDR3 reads CASSPMDRKGTEAFF. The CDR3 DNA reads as TGTGCCAGCAGTCCTATGGACAGAAAGGGCACTGAAGCTTTCTTT.

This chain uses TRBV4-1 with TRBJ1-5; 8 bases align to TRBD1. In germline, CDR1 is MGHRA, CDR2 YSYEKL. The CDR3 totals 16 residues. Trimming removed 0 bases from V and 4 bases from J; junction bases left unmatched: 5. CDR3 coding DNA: TGCGCCAGCAGCCAAGAGGTGGGACAGGAGAATCAGCCCCAGCATTTT. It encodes CASSQEVGQENQPQHF.

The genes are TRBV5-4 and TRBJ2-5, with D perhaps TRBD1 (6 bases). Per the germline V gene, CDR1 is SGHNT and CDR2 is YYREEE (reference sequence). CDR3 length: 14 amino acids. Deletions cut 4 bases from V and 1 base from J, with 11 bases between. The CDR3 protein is CASSPRDIQETQYF. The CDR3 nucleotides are TGTGCCAGCAGCCCTCGGGACATCCAAGAGACCCAGTACTTC.

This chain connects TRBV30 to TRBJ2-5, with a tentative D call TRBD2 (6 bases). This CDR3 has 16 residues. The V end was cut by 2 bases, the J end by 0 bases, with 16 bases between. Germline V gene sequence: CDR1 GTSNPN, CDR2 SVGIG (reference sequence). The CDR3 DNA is TGTGCCTGGAGTACGGGGGACGGGACGAACCAAGAGACCCAGTACTTC. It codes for CAWSTGDGTNQETQYF. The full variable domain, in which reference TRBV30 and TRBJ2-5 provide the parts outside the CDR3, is SQTIHQWPATLVQPVGSPLSLECTVEGTSNPNLYWYRQAAGRGLQLLFYSVGIGQISSEVPQNLSASRPQDRQFILSSKKLLLSDSGFYLCAWSTGDGTNQETQYFGPGTRLLVL.

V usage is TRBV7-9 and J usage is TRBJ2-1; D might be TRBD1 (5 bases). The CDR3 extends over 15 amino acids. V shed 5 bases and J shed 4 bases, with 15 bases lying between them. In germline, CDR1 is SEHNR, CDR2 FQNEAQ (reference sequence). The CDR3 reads CASSQEQDGYNEQFF. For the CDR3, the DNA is TGTGCCAGCAGCCAAGAACAGGACGGATACAATGAGCAGTTCTTC.

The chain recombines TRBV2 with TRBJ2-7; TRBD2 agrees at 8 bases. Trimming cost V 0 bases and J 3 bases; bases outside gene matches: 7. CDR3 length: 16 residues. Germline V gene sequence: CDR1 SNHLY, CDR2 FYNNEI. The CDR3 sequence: CASSEAGRTSFYEQYF. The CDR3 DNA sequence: TGTGCCAGCAGTGAAGCGGGCCGGACTAGCTTCTACGAGCAGTACTTC. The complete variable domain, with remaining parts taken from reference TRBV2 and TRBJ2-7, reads EPEVTQTPSHQVTQMGQEVILRCVPISNHLYFYWYRQILGQKVEFLVSFYNNEISEKSEIFDDQFSVERPDGSNFTLKIRSTKLEDSAMYFCASSEAGRTSFYEQYFGPGTRLTVT.

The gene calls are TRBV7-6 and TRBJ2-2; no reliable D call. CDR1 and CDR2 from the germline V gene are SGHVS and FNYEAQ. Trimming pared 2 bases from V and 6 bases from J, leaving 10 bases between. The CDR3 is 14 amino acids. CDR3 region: CASSLMGGPGELFF. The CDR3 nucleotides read TGTGCCAGCAGCTTAATGGGTGGGCCCGGGGAGCTGTTTTTT.

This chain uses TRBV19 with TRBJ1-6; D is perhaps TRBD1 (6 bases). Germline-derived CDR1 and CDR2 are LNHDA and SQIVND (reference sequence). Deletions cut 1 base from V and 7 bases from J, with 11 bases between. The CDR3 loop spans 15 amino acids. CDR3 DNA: TGTGCCAGTAGTATAGGGAGCAGGGGAAATTCACCCCTCCACTTT. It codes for CASSIGSRGNSPLHF.

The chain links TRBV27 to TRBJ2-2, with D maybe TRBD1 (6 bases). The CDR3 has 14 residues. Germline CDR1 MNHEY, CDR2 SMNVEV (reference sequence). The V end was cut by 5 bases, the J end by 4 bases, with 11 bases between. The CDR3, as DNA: TGTGCCAGCAGTAAACAACAGGGCACCGGGGAGCTGTTTTTT. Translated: CASSKQQGTGELFF.

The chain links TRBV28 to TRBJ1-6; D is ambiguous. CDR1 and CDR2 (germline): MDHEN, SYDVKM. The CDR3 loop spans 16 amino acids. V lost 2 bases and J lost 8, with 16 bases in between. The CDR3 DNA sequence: TGTGCCAGCAGTTTAGATTACAGTAGGCGGGATTCACCCCTCCACTTT. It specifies CASSLDYSRRDSPLHF.